This T cell receptor beta chain was recorded in a study of T-cell memory formation after mild COVID-19. Study-wide points: Clones that contracted from day 15 to 85 had balanced CD4/CD8; later expanders were CD4+ biased. Memory sampled before infection contained some responding clones, suggesting cross-reactive memory joined.

This clonotype was seen more than once but under ten times. The antigen is not known. One entry per CDR3 protein, called by TCRdb with MiXCR from the 5' RACE reads. The sample shows about 270,000 distinct CDR3 sequences, under 20% of them seen only once. This receptor was taken from a man in his late teens or twenties who had mild COVID-19 (a few samples of this study predate the infection). Cell type and time point are not known. Material: PBMCs or a T cell subset sorted from them (not recorded which).

In DNA form, the CDR3 reads TGTGCCTGGCAGCGGGGTATGAACACCGGGGAGCTGTTTTTT. Encoded protein: CAWQRGMNTGELFF. V is TRBV30 and J is TRBJ2-2; 7 nucleotides line up with TRBD2. The length of the CDR3 is 14 residues. Germline V gene lookup returns CDR1 GTSNPN and CDR2 SVGIG (reference sequence). The V segment lost 5 bases and the J segment 1 base; nucleotides outside the gene matches: 4.